The rows below give T cell receptor beta chains drawn from one sample of a study of cytomegalovirus exposure and HLA in healthy donors. Some clones are missing from TCRdb's copy, which holds only in-frame ones; the method was immunoSEQ multiplex PCR. The sample contains about 190,000 clones, around 79% of which appear only once. The specimen was PBMCs. The origin of the receptors is a woman in her 50s in good health and CMV-seronegative. Each CDR3 is given with its conserved first and last residue. D genes are given only for firm matches. The size of a clone is reported for some rows only, either as once, few or many, or as a class for expanded clones.

>.|once|TRBV21-1|TRBJ1-1
CASSPGTGGRGWSEAFF
TGTGCCAGCAGTCCCGGGACAGGGGGCCGGGGGTGGTCTGAAGCTTTCTTT
>.|.|TRBV4-1|TRBJ2-2
CASSLYSSALDTGELFF
TGCGCCAGCAGCCTCTACAGTAGTGCCCTGGACACCGGGGAGCTGTTTTTT
>.|.|TRBV7-3|TRBJ1-6
CASSLTGATNSPLHF
TGTGCCAGCAGCTTAACAGGGGCGACTAATTCACCCCTCCACTTT
>TRBD2|.|TRBV27|TRBJ2-1
CASRLAGSSYNEQFF
TGTGCCAGCAGGTTAGCGGGAAGCTCCTACAATGAGCAGTTCTTC
>.|.|TRBV15|TRBJ1-4
CATSRDPGGPEKLFF
TGTGCCACCAGCAGAGATCCTGGGGGCCCTGAAAAACTGTTTTTT
>TRBD1|.|TRBV27|TRBJ1-2
CASSATTGAYGYTF
TGTGCCAGCAGTGCTACGACAGGGGCTTATGGCTACACCTTC
>.|.|TRBV5-5|TRBJ2-5
CASSYIQMQETQYF
TGTGCCAGCAGTTACATACAGATGCAAGAGACCCAGTACTTC
>.|.|TRBV10-3|TRBJ2-6
CAISAGSSGANVLTF
TGTGCCATCAGCGCCGGGAGCTCTGGGGCCAACGTCCTGACTTTC
>.|few|TRBV7-9|TRBJ1-3
CASDSSSGNTIYF
TGTGCCAGCGACAGCTCCTCTGGAAACACCATATATTTT
>.|.|TRBV4-2|TRBJ1-1
CASSRSVAGGTEAFF
TGTGCCAGCAGCCGATCAGTGGCGGGGGGGACTGAAGCTTTCTTT
>.|.|TRBV9|TRBJ1-2
CASSRNRGYGYTF
TGTGCCAGCAGCCGGAACCGGGGGTATGGCTACACCTTC
>TRBD1|.|TRBV5-1|TRBJ1-2
CASSLQGGNLNVYGYTF
TGCGCCAGCAGCTTACAGGGGGGCAATCTGAACGTCTATGGCTACACCTTC
>.|.|TRBV18|TRBJ1-1
CASSHDGRTEAFF
TGTGCCAGCTCGCACGATGGGAGGACTGAAGCTTTCTTT
>.|few|TRBV25-1|TRBJ2-1
CASSPERERYNEQFF
TGTGCCAGCAGTCCCGAGAGGGAGAGGTACAATGAGCAGTTCTTC
>TRBD1|.|TRBV25-1|TRBJ1-2
CASSETGGADGYTF
TGTGCCAGCAGTGAGACAGGGGGCGCGGATGGCTACACCTTC
>.|.|TRBV6-4|TRBJ1-1
CASSVKQNTEAFF
TGTGCCAGCAGTGTTAAACAGAACACTGAAGCTTTCTTT
>.|.|TRBV14|TRBJ2-7
CASSHGGGGTYEQYF
TGTGCCAGCAGCCACGGGGGAGGGGGGACCTACGAGCAGTACTTC
>.|few|TRBV6-5|TRBJ2-7
CASRSGLYYEQYF
TGTGCCAGCAGGAGCGGGCTTTACTACGAGCAGTACTTC
>TRBD1|.|TRBV27|TRBJ2-7
CASSLRPGTGAYEQYF
TGTGCCAGCAGTCTTAGGCCCGGGACAGGGGCCTACGAGCAGTACTTC
>TRBD1|.|TRBV7-9|TRBJ2-3
CSSSKLLTGGLTDTQYF
TGTTCCAGCAGCAAACTACTGACAGGGGGCCTCACAGATACGCAGTATTTT
>.|.|TRBV29-1|TRBJ2-1
CSVRTGYNEQFF
TGCAGCGTCCGTACAGGTTACAATGAGCAGTTCTTC
>.|once|TRBV28|TRBJ2-7
CASSFVGEQYF
TGTGCCAGCAGTTTTGTCGGGGAGCAGTACTTC
>TRBD1|.|TRBV14|TRBJ1-1
CASSVKQGPQAFF
TGTGCCAGCAGCGTCAAACAGGGGCCGCAAGCTTTCTTT
>TRBD2|.|TRBV9|TRBJ2-1
CASSPGLAAYNEQFF
TGTGCCAGCAGCCCGGGACTAGCGGCCTACAATGAGCAGTTCTTC
>TRBD2|.|TRBV27|TRBJ2-7
CASSPGLVSAYEQYF
TGTGCCAGCAGTCCAGGACTAGTCTCGGCCTACGAGCAGTACTTC
>.|few|TRBV10-3|TRBJ2-1
CAISEATPGEQFF
TGTGCCATCAGTGAGGCGACCCCGGGTGAGCAGTTCTTC
>TRBD1|.|TRBV2|TRBJ1-5
CASRAPGTDRVKEHF
TGTGCCAGCAGAGCCCCGGGGACGGACAGGGTAAAAGAGCATTTT
>.|.|TRBV5-1|TRBJ2-5
CASSLDQETQYF
TGCGCCAGCAGCTTGGATCAGGAGACCCAGTACTTC
>TRBD1|.|TRBV5-5|TRBJ1-5
CASSFTTGNRHQPQHF
TGTGCCAGCAGCTTTACGACAGGGAATCGCCATCAGCCCCAGCATTTT
>TRBD1|.|TRBV7-2|TRBJ1-1
CASSLTGQGDTEAFF
TGTGCCAGCAGTTTGACGGGACAGGGGGACACTGAAGCTTTCTTT
>.|.|TRBV25-1|TRBJ2-1
CASSAGPDRGLYNEQFF
TGTGCCAGCAGTGCCGGGCCTGACCGGGGTCTATACAATGAGCAGTTCTTC
>.|.|TRBV7-2|TRBJ1-3
CASSPGQGNTIYF
TGTGCCAGCAGCCCCGGACAGGGAAACACCATATATTTT
>.|.|TRBV29-1|TRBJ2-7
CSGGTDYEQYF
TGCAGCGGCGGGACAGACTACGAGCAGTACTTC
>.|few|TRBV2|TRBJ2-7
CATRTQGSYEQYF
TGTGCCACCAGGACCCAGGGCTCCTACGAGCAGTACTTC
>.|.|TRBV19|TRBJ1-5
CASSIEANRVNQPQHF
TGTGCCAGTAGTATTGAGGCTAACAGGGTGAATCAGCCCCAGCATTTT
>TRBD2|.|TRBV18|TRBJ2-2
CASSRVTSSLLPGELFF
TGTGCCAGCTCACGGGTGACTAGCAGTCTTCTTCCCGGGGAGCTGTTTTTT
>TRBD1|.|TRBV5-1|TRBJ2-7
CASSSNRTGYEQYF
TGCGCCAGCAGCTCCAACCGGACAGGGTACGAGCAGTACTTC
>.|.|TRBV6-1|TRBJ1-3
CASSAVSSSGNTIYF
TGTGCCAGCAGTGCCGTTAGTAGCTCGGGAAACACCATATATTTT
>.|few|TRBV11-3|TRBJ2-2
CASSQKGAGELFF
TGTGCCAGCAGCCAAAAGGGGGCCGGGGAGCTGTTTTTT
>.|.|TRBV18|TRBJ1-4
CASSASGIRGEKLFF
TGTGCCAGCTCGGCTTCCGGGATTCGTGGGGAAAAACTGTTTTTT
>.|.|TRBV6-4|TRBJ2-1
CASSLSGSYNEQFF
TGTGCCAGCAGTCTCTCCGGTAGTTACAATGAGCAGTTCTTC
>TRBD1|.|TRBV28|TRBJ1-1
CASSRTGQNEAFF
TGTGCCAGCAGTCGAACGGGACAGAATGAAGCTTTCTTT
>.|.|TRBV28|TRBJ2-7
CASSFERGAKLYEQYF
TGTGCCAGCAGTTTCGAACGGGGGGCAAAACTGTACGAGCAGTACTTC
>.|.|TRBV18|TRBJ1-1
CASSPMAGTEAFF
TGTGCCAGCTCACCAATGGCCGGGACTGAAGCTTTCTTT
>TRBD2|.|TRBV7-3|TRBJ2-1
CASSSGGNYGNEQFF
TGTGCCAGCTCCAGCGGGGGCAACTACGGGAATGAGCAGTTCTTC
>TRBD1|.|TRBV5-1|TRBJ1-1
CASSLAGTGLNTEAFF
TGCGCCAGCAGCTTGGCCGGGACAGGGTTGAACACTGAAGCTTTCTTT
>TRBD2|once|TRBV5-1|TRBJ2-7
CASSPGGGDYEQYF
TGCGCCAGCAGCCCCGGGGGGGGCGACTACGAGCAGTACTTC
>.|once|TRBV19|TRBJ2-3
CASRTGHSTDTQYF
TGTGCCAGTAGGACAGGCCATAGCACAGATACGCAGTATTTT
>.|.|TRBV19|TRBJ2-3
CASTLAFLSTDTQYF
TGTGCCAGTACCCTGGCCTTCCTCTCCACAGATACGCAGTATTTT
>.|.|TRBV15|TRBJ2-7
CATSRADRFSAANF
TGTGCCACCAGCAGGGCTGACAGGTTTTCTGCAGCGAACTTC
>TRBD1|.|TRBV2|TRBJ2-7
CASRDSLPRGRLNEQYF
TGTGCCAGCAGGGATTCCCTCCCGAGGGGGCGTTTAAACGAGCAGTACTTC
>.|.|TRBV27|TRBJ2-7
CASSLLGYPYEQYF
TGTGCCAGCAGTTTATTGGGCTATCCCTACGAGCAGTACTTC
>.|.|TRBV28|TRBJ2-7
CASTGGGRGEQYF
TGTGCCAGCACTGGGGGGGGGCGGGGCGAGCAGTACTTC
>.|.|TRBV29-1|TRBJ2-5
CSGGGETQYF
TGCAGCGGAGGAGGGGAGACCCAGTACTTC
>.|.|TRBV20-1|TRBJ2-7
CSAIGHAEQYF
TGCAGTGCTATCGGACACGCCGAGCAGTACTTC
>.|.|TRBV13|TRBJ1-2
CASSLPLGDGYTF
TGTGCCAGCAGCTTACCCCTCGGGGATGGCTACACCTTC
>TRBD1|few|TRBV18|TRBJ2-7
CASSPKGQGEQYF
TGTGCCAGCTCACCCAAGGGACAGGGGGAGCAGTACTTC
>.|.|TRBV7-6|TRBJ2-3
CASSSGLLTDTQYF
TGTGCCAGCAGCTCCGGACTTCTCACAGATACGCAGTATTTT
>TRBD2|.|TRBV4-1|TRBJ2-3
CASSQEGPRTSGRRRDTQYF
TGCGCCAGCAGCCAAGAGGGACCGAGGACCAGCGGGAGGAGGAGGGATACGCAGTATTTT
>TRBD1|.|TRBV7-9|TRBJ2-7
CASSPPDRVRYEQYF
TGTGCCAGCAGCCCCCCGGACAGGGTCCGGTACGAGCAGTACTTC